A single sample is the source of the 11 T cell receptor beta chains below, sequenced in a study of blood T cell repertoires in COVID-19. This table comes from immunoSEQ multiplex PCR, and its TCRdb copy is limited to in-frame clones, with some not included. The table has 200,000 to 250,000 clones, nearly 90% seen once. Material for sequencing was peripheral blood. The receptors were gathered from a woman aged 40 to 50 who had recovered from COVID-19.

The chain employs TRBV6-5 and TRBJ1-6, with 10 bases fitting TRBD1. Germline trimming cut 2 bases from V and 7 bases from J; bases unmatched to any gene: 2. The germline V gene has CDR1 MNHEY and CDR2 SVGAGI. The CDR3 runs to 15 residues. CDR3 region: CASSYATGGNSPLHF. CDR3 nucleotide sequence: TGTGCCAGCAGTTACGCGACAGGGGGCAATTCACCCCTCCACTTT.

The V gene is TRBV7-6, the J gene TRBJ1-2, with 9 bases aligning to TRBD1. With 4 bases clipped from V and 6 bases from J, the junction kept 12 bases outside the gene matches. The CDR3 length is 16 residues. The germline V gene has CDR1 SGHVS and CDR2 FNYEAQ. The CDR3 region has the DNA TGTGCCAGCAGCTCCCGACCCCAGGGACAGGGAGATGGCTACACCTTC. This sequence encodes CASSSRPQGQGDGYTF.

This clone has just a few counts. This chain links TRBV5-4 with TRBJ1-4, with unresolved D. The CDR3 has 16 amino acids. V was cut by 3 bases and J by 8 bases, with 20 bases left in between. Germline V gives CDR1 SGHNT, CDR2 YYREEE (reference sequence). CDR3 DNA sequence: TGTGCCAGCAGCTCGGGGAGTGGAGGATTGAGGGAAAAACTGTTTTTT. Amino acid sequence: CASSSGSGGLREKLFF.

This clone appeared once. V usage is TRBV27 and J usage is TRBJ2-7; 8 bases are a match to TRBD1. V lost 6 bases, J lost 7 bases, and 11 bases stayed unmatched. The CDR3 is 14 residues long. Germline CDR1 is MNHEY and CDR2 is SMNVEV (reference sequence). DNA of the CDR3: TGTGCCAGCAGCCTTAGAGGGAACAGGGGGGAGCAGTACTTC. Its translation is CASSLRGNRGEQYF.

The chain links TRBV2 to TRBJ1-3, with TRBD1 matching over 8 bases. CDR1 and CDR2 (germline): SNHLY, FYNNEI. Trimming took 6 bases from V and 0 from J; bases not matched to a gene: 7. The CDR3 has 16 amino acids. The CDR3: CASRRDRTSSGNTIYF. The CDR3 coding sequence is TGTGCCAGCAGGAGGGACAGGACATCCTCTGGAAACACCATATATTTT.

The genes are TRBV28 and TRBJ2-5; 7 bases are a match to TRBD1. V lost 6 bases and J lost 0; bases outside the gene matches: 7. The CDR3 has 15 residues. Germline lookup yields CDR1 MDHEN and CDR2 SYDVKM. For the CDR3, the DNA is TGTGCCAGCAGCCCCGAGACAGGGTACCAAGAGACCCAGTACTTC. Translation: CASSPETGYQETQYF.

The chain is built from TRBV19 and TRBJ2-7, with a possible D match to TRBD1 (5 bases). CDR1 LNHDA and CDR2 SQIVND come from the germline V gene (reference sequence). The CDR3 is made up of 15 amino acids. Trimming took 3 bases from V and 2 from J, leaving 14 bases between them. CDR3 in DNA: TGTGCCAGTAGTATGTTAGACAGTGCAACCTACGAGCAGTACTTC. This gives the protein CASSMLDSATYEQYF. Based on the CDR3 plus reference TRBV19 and TRBJ2-7, the full variable domain is DGGITQSPKYLFRKEGQNVTLSCEQNLNHDAMYWYRQDPGQGLRLIYYSQIVNDFQKGDIAEGYSVSREKKESFPLTVTSAQKNPTAFYLCASSMLDSATYEQYFGPGTRLTVT.

This clone was observed a few times. V and J are TRBV2 and TRBJ2-3, with TRBD1 matching over 8 bases. Germline lookup yields CDR1 SNHLY and CDR2 FYNNEI. The CDR3 totals 16 residues. The V and J ends lost 3 bases and 1 base, in that order; junction bases with no gene match: 6. This CDR3 is CASSDLMGQGTDTQYF. In nucleotides, the CDR3 is TGTGCCAGCAGTGACTTGATGGGACAGGGCACAGATACGCAGTATTTT.

V and J are TRBV27 and TRBJ2-7, with 9 bases aligning to TRBD1. The CDR3 length is 14 residues. The ends lost 6 bases at V and 4 bases at J; junction bases unmatched: 7. Germline CDR1 is MNHEY and CDR2 is SMNVEV (reference sequence). The CDR3 DNA is TGTGCCAGCAGCAAGGACAGGGGTCTGTACGAGCAGTACTTC. This translates into CASSKDRGLYEQYF.

The chain links TRBV12-3 or TRBV12-4 to TRBJ1-5; 7 bases are a match to TRBD1. V dropped 6 bases and J dropped 4; count of bases not matched to a gene: 3. This CDR3 has 13 amino acids. CDR3 amino acids: CASSRQGNQPQHF. The CDR3 nucleotides are TGTGCCAGCAGCCGACAGGGAAATCAGCCCCAGCATTTT.

This rearrangement joins TRBV6-2 or TRBV6-3 to TRBJ2-5; 8 nucleotides align to TRBD2. V lost 2 bases, J lost 4 bases, and 6 bases stayed unmatched. The CDR3 runs 15 residues. Germline V gives CDR1 MNHEY, CDR2 SVGEGT. CDR3 amino acids: CASSYGGRIGETQYF. The CDR3 bases are TGTGCCAGCAGTTACGGCGGGAGGATTGGAGAGACCCAGTACTTC.